The 25 T cell receptor beta chains reported below all come from one sample, sequenced in a study of shared clonotypes between healthy human individuals. The assay was immunoSEQ multiplex PCR, and TCRdb's table has in-frame clones only and misses some. The table records approximately 740,000 clones, under 80% of them present only once. Material for sequencing was memory CD4+ T cells sorted from blood. Subset here: CD45RA-negative fraction. The receptors derive from a woman aged 25 to 39 in good health.

The gene calls are TRBV6-1 and TRBJ2-7, with 11 bases that match TRBD2. The J segment lost 3 bases and the V segment lost 4 bases, leaving 5 bases of the junction unmatched. Germline CDR1 MNHNS, CDR2 SASEGT. This CDR3 spans 15 amino acids. The CDR3 spells CASSGQLAGVYEQYF. As DNA, the CDR3 is TGTGCCAGCAGTGGGCAACTAGCGGGAGTCTACGAGCAGTACTTC.

This clone was seen only a few times. The chain recombines TRBV5-1 with TRBJ2-5; D is unclear. Germline V gene sequence: CDR1 SGHRS, CDR2 YFSETQ. V gave up 0 bases and J gave up 6 bases, with 12 bases separating them. This CDR3 is 14 amino acids long. The DNA of the CDR3 is TGCGCCAGCAGCTTGGCCGCCCAAGGAAAGACCCAGTACTTC. Protein sequence: CASSLAAQGKTQYF.

The chain couples TRBV30 to TRBJ2-7; D may be TRBD2 (5 bases). This CDR3 has 15 amino acids. Germline CDR1 GTSNPN, CDR2 SVGIG (reference sequence). Trimming cost V 0 bases and J 2 bases, with 14 bases left between them. The CDR3 nucleotides read TGTGCCTGGAGTGTTGGACTCCAAACAACCTACGAGCAGTACTTC. It yields the protein CAWSVGLQTTYEQYF.

The chain combines TRBV5-1 with TRBJ2-7; D gene unclear. This CDR3 contains 16 residues. Germline loops: CDR1 SGHRS, CDR2 YFSETQ. Trimming took off 0 bases at V and 4 bases at J, with 17 bases between the two ends. The CDR3 reads CASSLALGRPDYEQYF. The CDR3 nucleotides are TGCGCCAGCAGCTTGGCCTTAGGAAGGCCAGATTACGAGCAGTACTTC.

This clone was seen just once. The sample holds other DNA sequences that translate to the same CDR3. The rearrangement joins TRBV2 to TRBJ2-3; 14 positions match TRBD2. The CDR3 totals 15 residues. V dropped 5 bases and J dropped 3; count of bases not matched to a gene: 1. Per the germline V gene, CDR1 is SNHLY and CDR2 is FYNNEI. The CDR3 reads CASSRLAGGTDTQYF. For the CDR3, the DNA is TGTGCCAGCAGTCGACTAGCGGGAGGGACAGATACGCAGTATTTT.

The chain links TRBV10-1 to TRBJ1-2; no reliable D call. V was trimmed by 0 bases and J by 8 bases, leaving 10 bases between them. CDR1 and CDR2 (germline): WNHNN, SYGVQD (reference sequence). The CDR3 covers 13 residues. CDR3 sequence (DNA): TGCGCCAGCAGTGAGTCGAGTGTGCAGGGCTACACCTTC. Translating it yields CASSESSVQGYTF.

This clone was detected only a few times. This sequence joins TRBV6-5 and TRBJ2-1, with a tentative D call TRBD2 (5 bases). Trimming stripped 5 bases from V and 2 bases from J, with 13 bases between. CDR3 length: 15 residues. From germline, CDR1 is MNHEY and CDR2 SVGAGI. The CDR3 spells CASSPRDPPYNEQFF. CDR3 coding DNA: TGTGCCAGCAGTCCACGGGATCCCCCCTACAATGAGCAGTTCTTC.

This clone has a handful of counts. The chain uses TRBV29-1 and TRBJ2-7; 7 bases align to TRBD1. Germline-derived CDR1 and CDR2 are SQVTM and ANQGSEA. The J segment lost 2 bases and the V segment lost 6 bases, leaving 10 bases of the junction unmatched. This CDR3 is built from 14 residues. The CDR3 region is CSVGDRAITYEQYF. As DNA, the CDR3 is TGCAGCGTGGGGGACAGAGCTATAACCTACGAGCAGTACTTC.

The chain employs TRBV6-1 and TRBJ1-1; 8 bases agree with TRBD1. Germline V gives CDR1 MNHNS, CDR2 SASEGT. The junction had 3 bases not matched to a gene; V was cut back by 1 base and J by 5 bases. There are 14 residues in the CDR3. DNA for the CDR3: TGTGCCAGCAGTGAAGGACAGGGGAATACTGAAGCTTTCTTT. Translation gives CASSEGQGNTEAFF.

The chain recombines TRBV29-1 with TRBJ2-1; maybe TRBD2 (6 bases). Germline assignment: CDR1 SQVTM and CDR2 ANQGSEA. The V gene lost 3 bases and the J gene lost 0 bases, with 12 bases spanning the gap. The CDR3 length is 15 residues. Written as DNA, the CDR3 is TGCAGCGTTGACGGAGGGTACTTCTCCTACAATGAGCAGTTCTTC. Its translation is CSVDGGYFSYNEQFF.

The chain joins TRBV7-2 to TRBJ2-7, with D perhaps matching TRBD2 (6 bases). The V gene lost 4 bases and the J gene lost 0 bases, with 13 bases spanning the gap. The CDR3 loop spans 15 amino acids. Germline CDR1 SGHTA, CDR2 FQGNSA. The CDR3 bases are TGTGCCAGCAGCTCCTCCTACGGGAGCTCCTACGAGCAGTACTTC. Translating gives CASSSSYGSSYEQYF.

The genes are TRBV9 and TRBJ2-3; 8 bases are shared with TRBD2. CDR1 and CDR2 from the germline V gene are SGDLS and YYNGEE. The CDR3 contains 18 residues. J was trimmed by 3 bases and V by 4 bases; bases with no gene match: 16. CDR3 residues: CASSYRTVSGRLTDTQYF. CDR3 DNA sequence: TGTGCCAGCAGCTACCGGACTGTGAGCGGGAGATTGACAGATACGCAGTATTTT.

The chain has TRBV9 and TRBJ2-5, with 8 positions matching TRBD2. The CDR3 runs to 15 residues. Germline lookup yields CDR1 SGDLS and CDR2 YYNGEE. V gave up 0 bases and J gave up 2 bases; unmatched junction bases: 3. The CDR3 loop is CASSVVASGQETQYF. DNA of the CDR3: TGTGCCAGCAGCGTAGTAGCTAGCGGGCAAGAGACCCAGTACTTC.

The V gene is TRBV5-1, the J gene TRBJ2-1, with TRBD2 matching over 12 bases. Germline V gives CDR1 SGHRS, CDR2 YFSETQ. The CDR3 runs to 16 residues. Trimming cost V 4 bases and J 7 bases; bases outside gene matches: 9. The CDR3 here is CASSQNRLAGENEQFF. The CDR3 nucleotides read TGCGCCAGCAGCCAGAACAGACTAGCGGGAGAAAATGAGCAGTTCTTC.

This chain joins TRBV5-1 and TRBJ1-2; 7 positions agree with TRBD1. CDR3 size: 14 residues. Per germline, CDR1 SGHRS and CDR2 YFSETQ. J lost 7 bases, V lost 4 bases, and 10 bases had no gene match. CDR3 sequence reads: CASSPGTADLGYTF. The CDR3 DNA sequence: TGCGCCAGCAGCCCCGGGACAGCAGACCTTGGCTACACCTTC.

The chain has TRBV25-1 and TRBJ1-2; 9 positions agree with TRBD1. The germline gives CDR1 MGHDK, CDR2 SYGVNS. The CDR3 extends over 16 amino acids. The V segment lost 6 bases and the J segment 6 bases; nucleotides outside the gene matches: 14. In nucleotides, the CDR3 is TGTGCCAGCAGCCCATTGGGGGACAGGGTAACAGATGGCTACACCTTC. Protein sequence: CASSPLGDRVTDGYTF.

The CDR3 sequence is CASSKNRANTIYF. CDR3 sequence (DNA): TGTGCCAGCAGCAAAAACAGGGCGAACACCATATATTTT. The chain combines TRBV7-2 with TRBJ1-3; TRBD1 might be the D (6 bases). Trimming shortened V by 5 bases and J by 7 bases, and 12 bases separated the two germline ends. Looked up from germline, CDR1 is SGHTA and CDR2 is FQGNSA. The CDR3 runs to 13 residues.

V gene TRBV29-1 combines with J gene TRBJ1-2; the D is unclear. The CDR3 runs to 12 residues. Between the trimmed V and J ends, which lost 8 bases and 7 bases, there was a span of 17 bases. The germline CDR1 and CDR2 sequences are SQVTM and ANQGSEA. DNA of the CDR3: TGCAGCACCTGGACCGCGGTTTTTGGCTACACCTTC. As protein: CSTWTAVFGYTF. The whole variable domain, filled in from reference TRBV29-1 and TRBJ1-2, reads SAVISQKPSRDICQRGTSLTIQCQVDSQVTMMFWYRQQPGQSLTLIATANQGSEATYESGFVIDKFPISRPNLTFSTLTVSNMSPEDSSIYLCSTWTAVFGYTFGSGTRLTVV.

V usage is TRBV11-1 and J usage is TRBJ1-1; 8 bases match TRBD1. J was trimmed by 4 bases and V by 2 bases; bases with no gene match: 6. Germline values: CDR1 SGHAT, CDR2 FQDESV (reference sequence). The CDR3 consists of 15 residues. CDR3 in amino acids: CASSLPATGATEAFF. The DNA for the CDR3 is TGTGCCAGCAGCTTACCCGCGACAGGGGCCACTGAAGCTTTCTTT.

The CDR3 nucleotides read TGTGCCAGCTTGGACAGGGCTAACACAGATACGCAGTATTTT. It specifies CASLDRANTDTQYF. The chain recombines TRBV28 with TRBJ2-3, with TRBD1 identical over 8 bases. CDR1 MDHEN and CDR2 SYDVKM come from the germline V gene. The CDR3 runs to 14 residues. V gave up 8 bases and J gave up 2 bases; unmatched junction bases: 6.

The CDR3: CASSRSAGGGTDTQYF. DNA for the CDR3: TGTGCCAGCAGCCGATCAGCGGGAGGGGGTACAGATACGCAGTATTTT. The chain links TRBV7-7 to TRBJ2-3, with 10 bases matching TRBD2. CDR3 length equals 16 residues. V was pared by 5 bases and J by 3 bases, with 8 bases of the junction left unmatched. Germline CDR1 SSHAT, CDR2 FNYEAQ (reference sequence).

V gene TRBV5-4 combines with J gene TRBJ2-6; D might be TRBD2 (5 bases). Trimming took 1 base from V and 0 from J, leaving 8 bases between them. From germline, CDR1 is SGHNT and CDR2 YYREEE (reference sequence). The length of the CDR3 is 16 residues. DNA for the CDR3: TGTGCCAGCAGCTTGTCCGGGAACTCTGGGGCCAACGTCCTGACTTTC. This sequence encodes CASSLSGNSGANVLTF.

In this sample, this clone turned up once. The CDR3, as DNA: TGTGCCAGTCTCGGGTCGGGCCAGCCCCAGCATTTT. Translating it yields CASLGSGQPQHF. The gene calls are TRBV19 and TRBJ1-5; the D is unclear. CDR3 size: 12 residues. The germline CDR1 and CDR2 sequences are LNHDA and SQIVND (reference sequence). V was trimmed by 8 bases and J by 7 bases, leaving 12 bases between them.

This clone was recorded only once. The chain recombines TRBV5-3 with TRBJ2-7; 8 positions match TRBD1. TRBV5-3 is flagged as an ORF with uncertain function. This CDR3 spans 15 amino acids. J gave up 4 bases and V 3 bases, and 9 bases lay outside the gene matches. This CDR3 is CARSSDPGQVYEQYF. CDR3 coding DNA: TGTGCCAGAAGCTCGGACCCGGGACAGGTATACGAGCAGTACTTC.

This clone was observed a handful of times. This chain connects TRBV2 to TRBJ2-2; 7 nucleotides line up with TRBD2. With 4 bases clipped from V and 0 bases from J, the junction kept 2 bases outside the gene matches. Per the germline V gene, CDR1 is SNHLY and CDR2 is FYNNEI. This CDR3 region has 15 residues. The CDR3 loop reads CASSALAANTGELFF. CDR3 DNA sequence: TGTGCCAGCAGTGCCCTAGCGGCGAACACCGGGGAGCTGTTTTTT.